These T cell receptor beta chains were read from a single sample in a study of T cell responses to AZD1222 COVID-19 vaccine. Profiling relied on immunoSEQ multiplex PCR, and the TCRdb table lists in-frame clones only, not all of them. The repertoire holds around 140,000 clones, with 85% to 95% as singletons. This specimen consisted of peripheral blood, obtained on day 0 of AZD1222 vaccination. The receptors shown here come from an adult in good health. Each CDR3 is given with its conserved first and last residue. A D gene is named only where the DNA matches it firmly. Size values are once, few and many counts, or a class for expanded clones, and some rows have none.

D gene,clone size,J gene,V gene,CDR3 protein,CDR3 DNA
-,-,TRBJ2-1,TRBV5-4,CASSSSLAPPYNEQFF,TGTGCCAGCAGCTCCAGCCTAGCGCCTCCCTACAATGAGCAGTTCTTC
-,-,TRBJ2-7,TRBV2,CASSGIGAAHEQYF,TGTGCCAGCAGTGGAATCGGGGCCGCTCATGAGCAGTACTTC
TRBD2,-,TRBJ2-5,TRBV20-1,CSASRIPSPTTSGVSSVETQYF,TGCAGTGCTAGTAGAATACCAAGTCCGACGACTAGCGGGGTCTCGTCGGTAGAGACCCAGTACTTC
TRBD1,-,TRBJ1-2,TRBV30,CAKDRGVYGYTF,TGTGCTAAAGACAGGGGGGTCTATGGCTACACCTTC
TRBD1,-,TRBJ1-2,TRBV6-1,CASSELGQGNIYGYTF,TGTGCCAGCAGTGAACTAGGACAGGGCAACATCTATGGCTACACCTTC
-,-,TRBJ1-3,TRBV29-1,CSVEGGFSGNTIYF,TGCAGCGTTGAAGGAGGGTTTTCTGGAAACACCATATATTTT
-,-,TRBJ2-5,TRBV3-1/TRBV3-2,CASSRVKKETQYF,TGTGCCAGCAGCCGCGTCAAGAAAGAGACCCAGTACTTC
TRBD1,-,TRBJ2-7,TRBV11-1,CASSLDRGNEQYF,TGTGCCAGCAGCTTAGACAGGGGGAACGAGCAGTACTTC
-,once,TRBJ1-1,TRBV7-9,CASSLAGKNTEAFF,TGTGCCAGCAGCTTAGCAGGGAAGAACACTGAAGCTTTCTTT
-,-,TRBJ1-4,TRBV3-1/TRBV3-2,CASSLLIGGNFEKLFF,TGTGCCAGCAGTCTACTAATCGGAGGAAACTTCGAAAAACTGTTTTTT
-,once,TRBJ1-1,TRBV28,CASSLPSGAVNTEAFF,TGTGCCAGCAGTTTACCCTCGGGGGCCGTGAACACTGAAGCTTTCTTT
-,once,TRBJ2-2,TRBV5-1,CASSSEYRAGELFF,TGCGCCAGCAGCTCGGAGTACAGGGCCGGGGAGCTGTTTTTT
TRBD1,-,TRBJ1-4,TRBV4-1,CASSGQGNNEKLFF,TGCGCCAGCAGCGGACAGGGAAATAATGAAAAACTGTTTTTT
-,-,TRBJ2-3,TRBV20-1,CSARADTQYF,TGCAGTGCCAGGGCAGATACGCAGTATTTT
TRBD2,-,TRBJ2-1,TRBV28,CASQDGTSGRDMSNEQFF,TGTGCCAGCCAAGACGGGACTAGCGGTAGGGACATGTCCAATGAGCAGTTCTTC
-,-,TRBJ2-2,TRBV19,CASNREAGATGELFF,TGTGCCAGTAATCGGGAGGCAGGGGCAACCGGGGAGCTGTTTTTT
-,-,TRBJ2-7,TRBV29-1,CSVEDRQPNEQYF,TGCAGCGTTGAAGATCGACAGCCCAACGAGCAGTACTTC
TRBD1,few,TRBJ1-2,TRBV20-1,CSASTGTGYGYTF,TGCAGTGCGAGTACCGGGACAGGCTATGGCTACACCTTC
TRBD1,-,TRBJ2-5,TRBV5-6,CASSPYRDRAQETQYF,TGTGCCAGCAGCCCCTATAGGGACAGGGCTCAAGAGACCCAGTACTTC
TRBD1,-,TRBJ1-5,TRBV6-4,CASSDLVQGNPNQPQHF,TGTGCCAGCAGTGACTTGGTACAGGGGAACCCCAATCAGCCCCAGCATTTT
-,-,TRBJ2-2,TRBV6-2/TRBV6-3,CASSSPTTGLWTGELFF,TGTGCCAGCAGTTCCCCGACTACCGGCTTATGGACCGGGGAGCTGTTTTTT
-,-,TRBJ1-1,TRBV4-1,CASSQEEVGGARDTEAFF,TGCGCCAGCAGCCAAGAAGAAGTCGGCGGGGCGAGGGACACTGAAGCTTTCTTT
-,-,TRBJ2-7,TRBV11-2,CASSLTPGREQYF,TGTGCCAGCAGCTTGACGCCGGGGCGCGAGCAGTACTTC
TRBD2,-,TRBJ2-2,TRBV6-2/TRBV6-3,CASSFSGRANTGELFF,TGTGCCAGCAGTTTTAGCGGGAGAGCGAACACCGGGGAGCTGTTTTTT
-,-,TRBJ2-1,TRBV6-5,CASRIDSSSYNEQFF,TGTGCCAGCAGGATCGACTCAAGCTCCTACAATGAGCAGTTCTTC
-,-,TRBJ1-2,TRBV11-2,CASSTGEYGYTF,TGTGCCAGCAGCACCGGGGAGTATGGCTACACCTTC
TRBD2,-,TRBJ2-2,TRBV30,CAMDPGLASGGELFF,TGTGCCATGGACCCGGGACTAGCGTCGGGCGGGGAGCTGTTTTTT
TRBD2,-,TRBJ2-7,TRBV4-1,CASSQAFAGGVYEQYF,TGCGCCAGCAGCCAAGCTTTCGCGGGGGGGGTATACGAGCAGTACTTC
-,-,TRBJ2-7,TRBV7-9,CASSLIRSTGPHEQYF,TGTGCCAGCAGCTTAATCCGATCGACCGGGCCCCACGAGCAGTACTTC
-,-,TRBJ1-2,TRBV19,CASSILGARYGYTF,TGTGCCAGTAGTATCCTAGGGGCCAGGTATGGCTACACCTTC
-,-,TRBJ2-7,TRBV28,CASSPAERGEQYF,TGTGCCAGCAGTCCCGCGGAAAGGGGGGAGCAGTACTTC
-,-,TRBJ1-2,TRBV3-1/TRBV3-2,CASSQDRNYGYTF,TGTGCCAGCAGCCAAGACAGAAACTATGGCTACACCTTC
TRBD1,once,TRBJ2-7,TRBV27,CASSPGQLYEQYF,TGTGCCAGCAGTCCGGGACAGCTTTACGAGCAGTACTTC
-,few,TRBJ2-7,TRBV5-6,CASSFRAEPYEQYF,TGTGCCAGCAGCTTCCGGGCCGAGCCCTACGAGCAGTACTTC
TRBD1,-,TRBJ1-1,TRBV5-1,CASSSIQGVGTEAFF,TGCGCCAGCAGCAGTATACAGGGGGTGGGCACTGAAGCTTTCTTT
-,few,TRBJ1-1,TRBV4-2,CASSQVPRDTEAFF,TGTGCCAGCAGCCAGGTGCCTAGGGACACTGAAGCTTTCTTT
-,-,TRBJ1-1,TRBV13,CASSLENTEAFF,TGTGCCAGCAGCCTGGAGAACACTGAAGCTTTCTTT